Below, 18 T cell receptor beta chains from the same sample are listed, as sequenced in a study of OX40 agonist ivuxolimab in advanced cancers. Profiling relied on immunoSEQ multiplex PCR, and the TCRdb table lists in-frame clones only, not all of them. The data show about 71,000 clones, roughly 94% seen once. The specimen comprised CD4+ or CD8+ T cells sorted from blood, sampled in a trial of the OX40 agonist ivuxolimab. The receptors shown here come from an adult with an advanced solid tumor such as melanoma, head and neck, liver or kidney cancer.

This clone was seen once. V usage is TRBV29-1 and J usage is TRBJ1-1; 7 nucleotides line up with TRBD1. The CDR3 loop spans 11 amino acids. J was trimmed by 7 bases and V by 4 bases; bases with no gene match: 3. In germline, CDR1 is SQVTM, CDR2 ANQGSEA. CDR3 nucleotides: TGCAGCGTTGGACAGGGAGGTGAAGCTTTCTTT. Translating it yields CSVGQGGEAFF.

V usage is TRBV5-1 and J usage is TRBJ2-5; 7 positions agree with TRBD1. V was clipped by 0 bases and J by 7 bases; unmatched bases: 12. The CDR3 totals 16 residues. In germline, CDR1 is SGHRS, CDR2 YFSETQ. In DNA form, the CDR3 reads TGCGCCAGCAGCTTGGCCTCTACAGGGGTTCGGCGGACCCAGTACTTC. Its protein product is CASSLASTGVRRTQYF.

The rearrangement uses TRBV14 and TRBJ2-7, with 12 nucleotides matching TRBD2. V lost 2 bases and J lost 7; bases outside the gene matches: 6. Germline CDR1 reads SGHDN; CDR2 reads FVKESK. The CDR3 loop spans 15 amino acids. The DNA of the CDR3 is TGTGCCAGCAGCCAAACTAGCGGGGGGCGCATGGAGCAGTACTTC. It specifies CASSQTSGGRMEQYF.

This CDR3 reads CASSYNPAGPEETQYF. As DNA, the CDR3 is TGTGCCAGCAGTTACAACCCCGCGGGACCCGAAGAGACCCAGTACTTC. The chain combines TRBV6-5 with TRBJ2-5; weak D call: TRBD2 (6 bases). This CDR3 has 16 amino acids. V lost 2 bases, J lost 3 bases, and 16 bases lay in between. The V gene's germline CDR1 is MNHEY and CDR2 SVGAGI.

The CDR3 spells CATSRTGTVGTEAFF. Here the CDR3 DNA reads TGTGCCACCAGCAGAACTGGGACAGTAGGCACTGAAGCTTTCTTT. The chain combines TRBV15 with TRBJ1-1, with 7 bases identical to TRBD1. The germline CDR1 and CDR2 sequences are LNHNV and YYDKDF (reference sequence). The CDR3 spans 15 residues. V was clipped by 2 bases and J by 4 bases; unmatched bases: 7.

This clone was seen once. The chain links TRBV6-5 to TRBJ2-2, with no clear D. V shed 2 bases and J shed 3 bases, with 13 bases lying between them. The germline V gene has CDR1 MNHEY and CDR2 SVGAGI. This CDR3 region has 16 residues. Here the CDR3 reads CASSYGSYTYTGELFF. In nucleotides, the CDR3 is TGTGCCAGCAGTTACGGGTCGTATACTTACACCGGGGAGCTGTTTTTT.

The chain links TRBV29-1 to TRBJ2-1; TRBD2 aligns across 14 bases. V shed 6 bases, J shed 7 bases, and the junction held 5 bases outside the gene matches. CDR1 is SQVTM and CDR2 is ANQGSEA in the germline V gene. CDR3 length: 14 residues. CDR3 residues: CSVMGLAGENEQFF. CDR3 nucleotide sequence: TGCAGCGTGATGGGACTAGCGGGGGAGAATGAGCAGTTCTTC.

This CDR3 is CASSYSWGAQADTQYF. As DNA, the CDR3 is TGTGCCAGCAGTTACTCGTGGGGGGCTCAGGCAGATACGCAGTATTTT. V and J are TRBV6-5 and TRBJ2-3; D assignment may be TRBD1 or TRBD2 (6 bases each). The germline V and J ends were trimmed by 0 bases and 4 bases, with 14 bases remaining between them. Germline CDR1 MNHEY, CDR2 SVGAGI. The CDR3 contains 16 residues.

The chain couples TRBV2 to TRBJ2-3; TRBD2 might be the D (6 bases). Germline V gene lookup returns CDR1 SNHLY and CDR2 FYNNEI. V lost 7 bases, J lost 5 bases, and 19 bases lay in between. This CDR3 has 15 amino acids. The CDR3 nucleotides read TGTGCCAGCATAGCCGGGGACTCTTCAGGAGATACGCAGTATTTT. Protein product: CASIAGDSSGDTQYF.

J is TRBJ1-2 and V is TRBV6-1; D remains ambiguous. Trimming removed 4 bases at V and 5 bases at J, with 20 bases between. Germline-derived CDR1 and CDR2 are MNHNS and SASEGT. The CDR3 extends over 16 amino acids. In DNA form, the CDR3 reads TGTGCCAGCAGTGTCGAGTCACCGCCGCTACTTTATGGCTACACCTTC. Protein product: CASSVESPPLLYGYTF.

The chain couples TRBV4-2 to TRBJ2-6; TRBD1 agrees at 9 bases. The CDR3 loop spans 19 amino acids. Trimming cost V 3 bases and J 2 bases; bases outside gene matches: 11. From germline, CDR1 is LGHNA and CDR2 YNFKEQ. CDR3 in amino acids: CASSHPGTGMAPGANVLTF. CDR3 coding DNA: TGTGCCAGCAGCCATCCCGGGACAGGGATGGCACCTGGGGCCAACGTCCTGACTTTC.

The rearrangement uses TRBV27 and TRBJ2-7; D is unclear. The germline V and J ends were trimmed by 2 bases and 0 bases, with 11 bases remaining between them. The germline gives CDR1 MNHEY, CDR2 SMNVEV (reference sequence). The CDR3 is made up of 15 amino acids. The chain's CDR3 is CASSLTHFYSYEQYF. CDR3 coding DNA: TGTGCCAGCAGTTTAACTCACTTCTACTCCTACGAGCAGTACTTC.

DNA of the CDR3: TGTGCCAGCAGGACAGGGGGGGACACCATATATTTT. Its protein product is CASRTGGDTIYF. The chain links TRBV28 to TRBJ1-3; TRBD1 matches at 9 bases. Germline V gives CDR1 MDHEN, CDR2 SYDVKM. V lost 6 bases, J lost 8 bases, and 2 bases stayed unmatched. This CDR3 region has 12 residues. The variable domain in full, with the rest retrieved from reference TRBV28 and TRBJ1-3, is DVKVTQSSRYLVKRTGEKVFLECVQDMDHENMFWYRQDPGLGLRLIYFSYDVKMKEKGDIPEGYSVSREKKERFSLILESASTNQTSMYLCASRTGGDTIYFGEGSWLTVV.

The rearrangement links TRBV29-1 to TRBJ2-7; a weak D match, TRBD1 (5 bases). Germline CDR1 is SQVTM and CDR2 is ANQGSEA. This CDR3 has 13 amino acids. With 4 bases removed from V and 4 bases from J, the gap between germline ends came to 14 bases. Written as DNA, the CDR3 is TGCAGCGTTGTATGGGGCAGGGCTTACGAGCAGTACTTC. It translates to CSVVWGRAYEQYF.

The CDR3 here is CASSEAVGRDRETQYF. CDR3 in DNA: TGTGCCAGCAGTGAAGCAGTAGGCAGGGATCGGGAGACCCAGTACTTC. V and J are TRBV2 and TRBJ2-5; D may be TRBD1 (5 bases). This CDR3 is built from 16 residues. Per the germline V gene, CDR1 is SNHLY and CDR2 is FYNNEI. Trimming pared 0 bases from V and 5 bases from J, leaving 16 bases between.

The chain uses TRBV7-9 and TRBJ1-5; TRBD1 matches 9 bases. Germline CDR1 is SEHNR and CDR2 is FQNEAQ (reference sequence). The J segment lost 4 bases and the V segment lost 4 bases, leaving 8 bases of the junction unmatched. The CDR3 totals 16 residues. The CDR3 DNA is TGTGCCAGCAGCTCGGGACAGGGAGGCCTAAATCAGCCCCAGCATTTT. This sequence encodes CASSSGQGGLNQPQHF.

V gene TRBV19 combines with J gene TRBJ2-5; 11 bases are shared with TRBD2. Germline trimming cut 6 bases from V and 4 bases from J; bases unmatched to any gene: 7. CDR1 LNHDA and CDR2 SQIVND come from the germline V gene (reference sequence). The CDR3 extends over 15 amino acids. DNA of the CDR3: TGTGCCAGTAGCCCAACTAGCGGGAGAGGAGAGACCCAGTACTTC. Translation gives CASSPTSGRGETQYF.

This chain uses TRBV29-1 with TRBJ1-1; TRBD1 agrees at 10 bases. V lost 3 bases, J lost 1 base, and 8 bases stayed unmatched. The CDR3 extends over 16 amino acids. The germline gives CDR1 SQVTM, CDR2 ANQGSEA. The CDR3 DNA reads TGCAGCGTTGAGGGGGACAGGGGCTGGGAGAACACTGAAGCTTTCTTT. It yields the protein CSVEGDRGWENTEAFF.